These 6 T cell receptor beta chains came from one sample sequenced in a study of radiotherapy plus CTLA-4 blockade in lung cancer listed by TCRdb under 2018. Library preparation employed the immunoSEQ multiplex PCR assay. As stored in TCRdb, this immuneACCESS dataset retains in-frame rearrangements with V and J assigned. A fraction of the clones does not appear; measured against another copy, unresolved V genes explain less than half of the discrepancy, and the remainder lacks a known reason. The sample records tens of thousands of clones, around 80% of which are singletons. 3% to 4% of the sample is held by the ten biggest clonotypes. Material: peripheral blood, obtained from a patient treated with radiotherapy plus ipilimumab. The receptors were sampled from a human donor with non-small cell lung cancer who had a partial response to radiotherapy plus ipilimumab.

This clone was seen a handful of times. The chain employs TRBV5-6 and TRBJ2-5; 12 positions match TRBD2. Germline CDR1 is SGHDT and CDR2 is YYEEEE. Trimming removed 4 bases from V and 1 base from J; junction bases left unmatched: 5. CDR3 length: 16 amino acids. This CDR3 is CASSPTSGGFQETQYF. The CDR3 DNA is TGTGCCAGCAGCCCCACTAGCGGGGGGTTCCAAGAGACCCAGTACTTC.

The V call is TRBV11-2, the J call TRBJ2-7, with D possibly being TRBD1 (5 bases). The CDR3 extends over 14 amino acids. Deletions cut 1 base from V and 5 bases from J, with 12 bases between. CDR1 and CDR2 from the germline V gene are SGHAT and FQNNGV. DNA of the CDR3: TGTGCCAGCAGCTTAGGGGTCAGGGCCCACGAGCAGTACTTC. Its protein is CASSLGVRAHEQYF.

The chain couples TRBV9 to TRBJ2-7; D unclear. The germline V gene has CDR1 SGDLS and CDR2 YYNGEE. V gave up 3 bases and J gave up 0 bases, with 16 bases separating them. This CDR3 contains 16 residues. As DNA, the CDR3 is TGTGCCAGCAGCGCAGACATTACAGTTACCTCCTACGAGCAGTACTTC. Translated, it gives CASSADITVTSYEQYF.

This clone was detected only once. This rearrangement joins TRBV11-1 to TRBJ2-7; no clear D gene. V lost 5 bases and J 6 bases, leaving 11 bases between the germline ends. Germline CDR1 is SGHAT and CDR2 is FQDESV (reference sequence). The CDR3 covers 12 residues. The DNA of the CDR3 is TGTGCCAGCAGCCATACGTCGGGCGAGCAGTACTTC. Its translation is CASSHTSGEQYF.

The V call is TRBV18, the J call TRBJ1-4; 7 positions match TRBD1. The ends lost 5 bases at V and 0 bases at J; junction bases unmatched: 15. From germline, CDR1 is KGHSH and CDR2 LQKENI. This CDR3 contains 19 residues. CDR3 DNA sequence: TGTGCCAGCTCAATGAATGGACAGGTCGGGATTGCAACTAATGAAAAACTGTTTTTT. Encoded protein: CASSMNGQVGIATNEKLFF.

This sequence joins TRBV6-4 and TRBJ2-1; 7 positions match TRBD2. The germline gives CDR1 MRHNA, CDR2 SNTAGT. The CDR3 is 15 residues long. The junction had 2 bases not matched to a gene; V was cut back by 3 bases and J by 0 bases. As DNA, the CDR3 is TGTGCCAGCAGTGAAAGCGGGGCCTCCTACAATGAGCAGTTCTTC. Translated: CASSESGASYNEQFF.